These 25 T cell receptor beta chains share one sample of origin, sequenced in a study of T-cell reconstitution after alpha-beta-depleted transplantation in children. During its preparation, the TCRbeta library received unique molecular identifiers. TCRdb redid the calling of the PCR reads with MiXCR, one entry per CDR3 protein. The table lists 500,000 to 600,000 distinct CDR3 sequences, approximately 20% of them singletons. The material sequenced was PBMCs from the stem cell graft donor, taken from the stem cell graft. The receptor source for this set is a human donor who donated a stem cell graft to a child with acute lymphoblastic leukemia.

This clonotype showed up just a few times. The gene calls are TRBV13 and TRBJ2-5, with 10 bases that match TRBD1. The CDR3 consists of 15 residues. V gave up 5 bases and J gave up 5 bases; unmatched junction bases: 8. The V gene's germline CDR1 is PRHDT and CDR2 FYEKMQ (reference sequence). CDR3 loop: CASSPGTGAGETQYF. The CDR3 DNA reads TGTGCCAGCAGCCCAGGGACAGGGGCAGGGGAGACCCAGTACTTC.

The chain uses TRBV6-1 and TRBJ1-2, with D perhaps TRBD1 (5 bases). The CDR3 spans 14 residues. The V end was cut by 6 bases, the J end by 7 bases, with 18 bases between. Germline V gene sequence: CDR1 MNHNS, CDR2 SASEGT. CDR3 residues: CASRSGGTRSGYTF. CDR3 DNA: TGTGCCAGCAGGTCCGGGGGGACTCGCTCTGGCTACACCTTC.

The chain carries TRBV27 and TRBJ2-1, with D possibly matching TRBD2 (5 bases). Germline assignment: CDR1 MNHEY and CDR2 SMNVEV (reference sequence). The CDR3 is 14 amino acids. The V gene lost 1 base and the J gene lost 5 bases, with 9 bases spanning the gap. The CDR3, as DNA: TGTGCCAGCAGTTTATTGGAGACTAACAATGAGCAGTTCTTC. This gives the protein CASSLLETNNEQFF.

This clonotype was seen a few times. CDR3 residues: CASSLTRPEAVSSYNEQFF. The CDR3 nucleotides are TGTGCCAGCAGCCTCACCCGACCCGAGGCGGTAAGCTCCTACAATGAGCAGTTCTTC. V is TRBV4-2 and J is TRBJ2-1; D unresolved. V was cut by 4 bases and J by 0 bases, with 22 bases left in between. Germline CDR1 and CDR2: LGHNA and YNFKEQ. CDR3 length: 19 residues.

This chain uses TRBV5-8 with TRBJ2-1; D unclear. V dropped 4 bases and J dropped 7 bases, with 9 bases sitting between them. The V gene's germline CDR1 is SGHTS and CDR2 YDEGEE. The CDR3 is made up of 12 amino acids. The CDR3 coding sequence is TGTGCCAGCAGCCAGCTACTGAATGAGCAGTTCTTC. Translation gives CASSQLLNEQFF.

This clonotype was counted between two and nine times. This chain connects TRBV7-9 to TRBJ1-1; TRBD1 aligns across 9 bases. There are 12 residues in the CDR3. The germline CDR1 and CDR2 sequences are SEHNR and FQNEAQ (reference sequence). J gave up 11 bases and V 4 bases, and 5 bases lay outside the gene matches. The CDR3 DNA reads as TGTGCCAGCAGCTCCGTACAGGGGGCCGCTTTCTTT. Protein sequence: CASSSVQGAAFF.

This clonotype has ten or more counts. One junction end disagrees with the germline gene, perhaps due to a read error. CDR3 amino acids: CASSLSSGSYEQYF. For the CDR3, the DNA is TGTGCCAGCAGCTTAAGCAGTGGGTCCTACGAGCAGTACTTC. This sequence joins TRBV5-1 and TRBJ2-7; no clear D. The CDR3 contains 14 residues. Germline V lookup: CDR1 SGHRS, CDR2 YFSETQ. Combining the CDR3 with reference TRBV5-1 and TRBJ2-7 gives the whole variable domain KAGVTQTPRYLIKTRGQQVTLSCSPISGHRSVSWYQQTPGQGLQFLFEYFSETQRNKGNFPGRFSGRQFSNSRSEMNVSTLELGDSALYLCASSLSSGSYEQYFGPGTRLTVT.

There are a few counts of this clonotype. The rearrangement uses TRBV12-3 or TRBV12-4 and TRBJ1-1; D call uncertain. The CDR3 extends over 13 amino acids. V gave up 3 bases and J gave up 4 bases, with 9 bases separating them. CDR3 amino acids: CASSFVLGTEAFF. The CDR3, as DNA: TGTGCCAGCAGTTTTGTCCTGGGCACTGAAGCTTTCTTT.

The chain couples TRBV2 to TRBJ1-4; TRBD1 agrees at 9 bases. The CDR3 runs 13 residues. Germline CDR1 and CDR2: SNHLY and FYNNEI. Unmatched junction bases numbered 3, after V lost 6 bases and J lost 7 bases. The CDR3 sequence: CASRRTGAEKLFF. The CDR3 nucleotides read TGTGCCAGCAGAAGGACAGGGGCTGAAAAACTGTTTTTT.

The rearrangement links TRBV20-1 to TRBJ2-3; no definite D call. V was cut by 1 base and J by 6 bases, with 17 bases left in between. CDR3 size: 15 residues. Germline V gene sequence: CDR1 DFQATT, CDR2 SNEGSKA (reference sequence). The CDR3, as DNA: TGCAGTGCTAGAGTACTTGCGCTACTTTCCGATACGCAGTATTTT. Amino acids: CSARVLALLSDTQYF.

In this sample, this clonotype turned up a few times. The genes are TRBV13 and TRBJ2-1; 15 bases line up with TRBD2. V lost 6 bases, J lost 6 bases, and 6 bases stayed unmatched. Germline values: CDR1 PRHDT, CDR2 FYEKMQ (reference sequence). CDR3 length equals 16 residues. DNA for the CDR3: TGTGCCAGCAGTATGCCGGGACTAGCGGGAGGCAATGAGCAGTTCTTC. Its protein is CASSMPGLAGGNEQFF.

The J gene is TRBJ2-5, the V gene TRBV7-9; TRBD2 matches 8 bases. With 3 bases clipped from V and 2 bases from J, the junction kept 8 bases outside the gene matches. CDR1 is SEHNR and CDR2 is FQNEAQ in the germline V gene (reference sequence). This CDR3 contains 16 residues. CDR3 loop: CASSFLPSGRQETQYF. In DNA form, the CDR3 reads TGTGCCAGCAGCTTTCTTCCTAGCGGGCGTCAAGAGACCCAGTACTTC.

This chain uses TRBV4-2 with TRBJ2-2; the match to TRBD2 covers 7 bases. The germline V gene has CDR1 LGHNA and CDR2 YNFKEQ. The J segment lost 5 bases and the V segment lost 1 base, leaving 4 bases of the junction unmatched. The CDR3 extends over 15 amino acids. The CDR3 here is CASSQGSGRTGELFF. The CDR3 DNA reads as TGTGCCAGCAGCCAAGGCTCCGGGAGGACCGGGGAGCTGTTTTTT.

This rearrangement joins TRBV20-1 to TRBJ2-7; TRBD2 matches 10 bases. J lost 2 bases, V lost 6 bases, and 7 bases had no gene match. The CDR3 is 14 residues long. Looked up from germline, CDR1 is DFQATT and CDR2 is SNEGSKA (reference sequence). CDR3 DNA: TGCAGTGCCCCAGCGGGAGGGCTCCCCTACGAGCAGTACTTC. As protein: CSAPAGGLPYEQYF.

This chain uses TRBV12-3 or TRBV12-4 with TRBJ2-7, with D possibly being TRBD1 (6 bases). V gave up 4 bases and J gave up 0 bases, with 13 bases separating them. This CDR3 is 15 amino acids long. CDR3 in DNA: TGTGCCAGCAGTTGGGGGCACAGTCGCTCCTACGAGCAGTACTTC. Residues: CASSWGHSRSYEQYF.

This clonotype was picked up a small number of times. The V call is TRBV18, the J call TRBJ2-1; the D gene is possibly TRBD2 (5 bases). V was shortened by 3 bases and J by 7 bases, with 7 bases between the two germline ends. Germline V gives CDR1 KGHSH, CDR2 LQKENI. This CDR3 contains 12 residues. CDR3: CASSPERNEQFF. CDR3 nucleotide sequence: TGTGCCAGCTCACCGGAGCGGAATGAGCAGTTCTTC.

This clonotype was seen more than once but under ten times. The J gene is TRBJ2-7, the V gene TRBV7-8, with D possibly being TRBD1 or TRBD2 (6 bases each). This CDR3 has 15 residues. Germline loops: CDR1 SGHVS, CDR2 FQNEAQ. Trimming left V 5 bases short and J 2 bases short, with 16 bases between. CDR3 sequence (DNA): TGTGCCAGCAGCCCACCGGGGGCCCTCACCTACGAGCAGTACTTC. Its protein is CASSPPGALTYEQYF.

This clonotype was counted between two and nine times. The chain couples TRBV12-3 or TRBV12-4 to TRBJ2-1, with D perhaps matching TRBD2 (5 bases). The CDR3 is 11 amino acids. V was trimmed by 0 bases and J by 16 bases, leaving 10 bases between them. CDR3 DNA sequence: TGTGCCAGCAGTTTAGCGGGAGAAAGATTCTTC. This translates into CASSLAGERFF.

This clonotype was counted a few times. The CDR3 spells CASSSPDRREKGVYEQYF. In DNA, the CDR3 is TGTGCCAGCAGCTCCCCCGACAGGAGGGAAAAAGGGGTCTACGAGCAGTACTTC. The chain carries TRBV11-1 and TRBJ2-7, with D perhaps given as TRBD1 or TRBD2 (6 bases each). This CDR3 is 18 amino acids long. Trimming took 4 bases from V and 3 from J, leaving 25 bases between them. Germline V lookup: CDR1 SGHAT, CDR2 FQDESV (reference sequence).

The V gene is TRBV24-1, the J gene TRBJ2-1; perhaps TRBD2 as D (5 bases). The CDR3 sequence is 15 residues long. Germline CDR1 and CDR2: KGHDR and SFDVKD. Trimming left V 1 base short and J 6 bases short, with 12 bases between. DNA of the CDR3: TGTGCCACCAGTGATTTTGGAGGACTTGGCAATGAGCAGTTCTTC. It codes for CATSDFGGLGNEQFF.

The chain recombines TRBV5-1 with TRBJ1-1, with D possibly matching TRBD1 (5 bases). CDR3 length equals 16 residues. The germline gives CDR1 SGHRS, CDR2 YFSETQ. V shed 4 bases and J shed 0 bases, with 16 bases lying between them. The CDR3 is CASSRSWDAMNTEAFF. Here the CDR3 DNA reads TGCGCCAGCAGCCGCTCCTGGGACGCCATGAACACTGAAGCTTTCTTT.

This clonotype came up a few times. V and J are TRBV20-1 and TRBJ2-7, with D tentatively TRBD1 (6 bases). The CDR3 totals 11 residues. Trimming removed 3 bases from V and 6 bases from J, with 9 bases in between. CDR1 DFQATT and CDR2 SNEGSKA come from the germline V gene (reference sequence). In DNA, the CDR3 is TGCAGTGCTAGCACAGGGACCGAGCAGTACTTC. Translating gives CSASTGTEQYF.

The chain carries TRBV20-1 and TRBJ2-7, with D possibly being TRBD2 (5 bases). Trimming left V 1 base short and J 5 bases short, with 6 bases between. This CDR3 region has 11 residues. The V gene's germline CDR1 is DFQATT and CDR2 SNEGSKA (reference sequence). As DNA, the CDR3 is TGCAGTGCTAGAGGGAGGAACGAGCAGTACTTC. It translates to CSARGRNEQYF.

The chain uses TRBV12-3 or TRBV12-4 and TRBJ1-1, with D tentatively TRBD1 (5 bases). The CDR3 spans 14 residues. With 3 bases removed from V and 4 bases from J, the gap between germline ends came to 12 bases. CDR3 DNA sequence: TGTGCCAGCAGTTTTACAGGAAAGGCCACTGAAGCTTTCTTT. Its translation is CASSFTGKATEAFF.

This clonotype occurred a few times. The chain joins TRBV4-1 to TRBJ2-7; D remains ambiguous. The germline V gene encodes CDR1 MGHRA and CDR2 YSYEKL. The CDR3 consists of 14 residues. The V end was cut by 0 bases, the J end by 4 bases, with 10 bases between. The CDR3 is CASSQDLRDYEQYF. CDR3 DNA sequence: TGCGCCAGCAGCCAAGACCTCCGAGATTACGAGCAGTACTTC.